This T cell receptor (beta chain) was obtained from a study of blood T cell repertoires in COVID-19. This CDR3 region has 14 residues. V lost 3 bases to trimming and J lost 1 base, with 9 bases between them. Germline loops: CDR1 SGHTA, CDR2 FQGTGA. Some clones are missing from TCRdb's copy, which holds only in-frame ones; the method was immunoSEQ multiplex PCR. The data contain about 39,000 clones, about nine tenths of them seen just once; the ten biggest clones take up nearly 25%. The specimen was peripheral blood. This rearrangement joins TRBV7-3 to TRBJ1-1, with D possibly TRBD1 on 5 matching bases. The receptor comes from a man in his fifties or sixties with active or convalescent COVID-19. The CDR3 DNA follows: TGTGCCAGCAGCTTCGATGGACAGAACACTGAAGCTTTCTTT. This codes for CASSFDGQNTEAFF.